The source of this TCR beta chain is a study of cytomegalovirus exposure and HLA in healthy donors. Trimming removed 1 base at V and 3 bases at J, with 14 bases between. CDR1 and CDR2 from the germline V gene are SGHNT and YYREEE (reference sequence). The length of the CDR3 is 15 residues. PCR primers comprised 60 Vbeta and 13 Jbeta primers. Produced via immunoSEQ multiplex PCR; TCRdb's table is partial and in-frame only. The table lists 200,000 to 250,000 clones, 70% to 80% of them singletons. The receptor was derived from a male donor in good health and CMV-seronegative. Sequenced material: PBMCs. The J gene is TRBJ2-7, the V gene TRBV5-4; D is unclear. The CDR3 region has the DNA TGTGCCAGCAGCTTGAACACCCCTGTAAGCTACGAGCAGTACTTC. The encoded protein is CASSLNTPVSYEQYF.